This TCR beta chain is drawn from a study of blood T cell repertoires in COVID-19. The CDR3 sequence is 14 residues long. Trimming cost V 3 bases and J 4 bases; bases outside gene matches: 1. Per the germline V gene, CDR1 is KGHSH and CDR2 is LQKENI. The data were produced by immunoSEQ multiplex PCR, yet TCRdb's version contains in-frame clones alone and is incomplete. The table has under 250,000 clones, 86% seen once; the top ten hold more than 1.5%. This clone was recorded a few times. J is TRBJ1-3 and V is TRBV18; 9 bases are shared with TRBD1. The sequenced material came from PBMCs or T cells enriched from blood (not recorded which). This clonotype was sampled from a man aged 40-49 years who had recovered from COVID-19. CDR3 in DNA: TGTGCCAGCTCACCGGACAGGGGAGGAAACACCATATATTTT. Residues: CASSPDRGGNTIYF.